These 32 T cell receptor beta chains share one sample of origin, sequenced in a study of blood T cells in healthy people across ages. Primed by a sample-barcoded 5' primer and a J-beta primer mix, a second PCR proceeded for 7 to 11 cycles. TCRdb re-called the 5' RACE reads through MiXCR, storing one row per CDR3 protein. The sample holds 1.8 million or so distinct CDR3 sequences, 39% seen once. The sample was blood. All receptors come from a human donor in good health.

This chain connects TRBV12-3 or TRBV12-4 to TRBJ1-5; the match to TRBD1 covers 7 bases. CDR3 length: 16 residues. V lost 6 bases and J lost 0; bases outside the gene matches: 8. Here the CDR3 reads CASSRHGTVSNQPQHF. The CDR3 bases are TGTGCCAGCAGCCGTCATGGGACAGTTAGCAATCAGCCCCAGCATTTT.

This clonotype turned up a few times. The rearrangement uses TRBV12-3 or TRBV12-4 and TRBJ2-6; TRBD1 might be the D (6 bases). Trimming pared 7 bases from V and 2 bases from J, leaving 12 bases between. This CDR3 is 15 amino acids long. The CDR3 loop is CASTLGGTGANVLTF. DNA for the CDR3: TGTGCCAGCACCCTTGGGGGCACTGGGGCCAACGTCCTGACTTTC.

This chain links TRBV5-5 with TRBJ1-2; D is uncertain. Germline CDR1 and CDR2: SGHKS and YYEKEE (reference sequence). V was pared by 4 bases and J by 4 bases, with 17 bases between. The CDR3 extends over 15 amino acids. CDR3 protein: CASSPVTVPFYGYTF. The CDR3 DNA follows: TGTGCCAGCAGCCCTGTGACGGTACCTTTCTATGGCTACACCTTC.

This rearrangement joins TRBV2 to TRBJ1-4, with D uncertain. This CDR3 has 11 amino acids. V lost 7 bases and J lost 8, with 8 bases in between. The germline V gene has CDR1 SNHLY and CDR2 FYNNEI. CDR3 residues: CASTEGEKLFF. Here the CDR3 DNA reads TGTGCCAGCACCGAGGGCGAAAAACTGTTTTTT.

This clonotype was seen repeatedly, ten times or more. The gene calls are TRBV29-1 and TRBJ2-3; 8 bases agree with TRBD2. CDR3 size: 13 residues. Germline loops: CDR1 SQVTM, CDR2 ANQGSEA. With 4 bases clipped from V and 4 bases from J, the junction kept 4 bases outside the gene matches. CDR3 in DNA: TGCAGCGTTGGTACTAGCGGATCAGATACGCAGTATTTT. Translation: CSVGTSGSDTQYF.

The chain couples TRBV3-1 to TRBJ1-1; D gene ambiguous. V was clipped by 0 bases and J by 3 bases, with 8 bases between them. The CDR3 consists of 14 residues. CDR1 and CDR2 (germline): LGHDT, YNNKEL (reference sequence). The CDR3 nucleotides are TGTGCCAGCAGCCAAGATCCACCGTACACTGAAGCTTTCTTT. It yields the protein CASSQDPPYTEAFF. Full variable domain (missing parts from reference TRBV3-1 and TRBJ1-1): DTAVSQTPKYLVTQMGNDKSIKCEQNLGHDTMYWYKQDSKKFLKIMFSYNNKELIINETVPNRFSPKSPDKAHLNLHINSLELGDSAVYFCASSQDPPYTEAFFGQGTRLTVV.

This CDR3 is CASNNGNSGANVLTF. Written as DNA, the CDR3 is TGCGCCAGCAATAACGGTAACTCTGGGGCCAACGTCCTGACTTTC. The rearrangement links TRBV5-1 to TRBJ2-6; D remains ambiguous. Germline CDR1 and CDR2: SGHRS and YFSETQ. The CDR3 spans 15 residues. Trimming removed 6 bases at V and 0 bases at J, with 10 bases between. Variable domain in full (rest from reference TRBV5-1 and TRBJ2-6): KAGVTQTPRYLIKTRGQQVTLSCSPISGHRSVSWYQQTPGQGLQFLFEYFSETQRNKGNFPGRFSGRQFSNSRSEMNVSTLELGDSALYLCASNNGNSGANVLTFGAGSRLTVL.

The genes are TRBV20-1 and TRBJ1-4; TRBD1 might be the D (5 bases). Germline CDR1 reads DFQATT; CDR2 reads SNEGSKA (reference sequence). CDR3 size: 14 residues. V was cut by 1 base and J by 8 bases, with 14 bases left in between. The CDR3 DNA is TGCAGTGCTAGAGGCCCGGGGCTTTCCGAAAAACTGTTTTTT. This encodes CSARGPGLSEKLFF.

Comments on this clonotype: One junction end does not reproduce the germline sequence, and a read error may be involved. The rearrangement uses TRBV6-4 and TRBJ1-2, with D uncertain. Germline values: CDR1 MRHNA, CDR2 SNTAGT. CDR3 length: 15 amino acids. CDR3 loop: CACSDSSRSEGGYTF. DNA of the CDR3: TGTGCCTGCAGTGACTCGAGCAGGAGCGAGGGTGGCTACACCTTC.

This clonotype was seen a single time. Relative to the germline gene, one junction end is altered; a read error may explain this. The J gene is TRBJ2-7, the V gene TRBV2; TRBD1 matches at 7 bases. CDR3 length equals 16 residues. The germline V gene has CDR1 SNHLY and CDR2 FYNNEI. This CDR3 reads CASSESKTGITYGQYF. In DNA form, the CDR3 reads TGTGCCAGCAGTGAATCAAAGACAGGGATAACCTACGGGCAGTACTTC.

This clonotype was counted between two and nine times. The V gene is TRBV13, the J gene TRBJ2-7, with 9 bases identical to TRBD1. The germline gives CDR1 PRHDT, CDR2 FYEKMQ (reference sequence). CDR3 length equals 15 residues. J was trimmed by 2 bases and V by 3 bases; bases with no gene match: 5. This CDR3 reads CASSFEGQGTYEQYF. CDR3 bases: TGTGCCAGCAGCTTCGAGGGACAGGGCACCTACGAGCAGTACTTC.

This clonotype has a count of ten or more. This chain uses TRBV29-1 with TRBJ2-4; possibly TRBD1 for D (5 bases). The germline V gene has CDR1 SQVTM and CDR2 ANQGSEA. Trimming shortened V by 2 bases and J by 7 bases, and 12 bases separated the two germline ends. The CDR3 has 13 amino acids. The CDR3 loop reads CSVEIVSGNIQYF. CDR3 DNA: TGCAGCGTTGAAATCGTGTCAGGGAACATTCAGTACTTC.

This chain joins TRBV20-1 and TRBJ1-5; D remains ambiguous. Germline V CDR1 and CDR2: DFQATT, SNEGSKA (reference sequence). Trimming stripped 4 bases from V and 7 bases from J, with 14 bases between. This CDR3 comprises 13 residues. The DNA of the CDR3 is TGCAGTGCTAAAGGCCCCAGGAACCAGCCCCAGCATTTT. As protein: CSAKGPRNQPQHF.

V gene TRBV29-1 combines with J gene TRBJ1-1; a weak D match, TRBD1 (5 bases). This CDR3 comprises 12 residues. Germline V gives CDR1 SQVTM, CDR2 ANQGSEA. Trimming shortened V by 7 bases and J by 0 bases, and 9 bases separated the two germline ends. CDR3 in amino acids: CSGGRLNTEAFF. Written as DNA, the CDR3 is TGCAGCGGGGGACGGCTGAACACTGAAGCTTTCTTT.

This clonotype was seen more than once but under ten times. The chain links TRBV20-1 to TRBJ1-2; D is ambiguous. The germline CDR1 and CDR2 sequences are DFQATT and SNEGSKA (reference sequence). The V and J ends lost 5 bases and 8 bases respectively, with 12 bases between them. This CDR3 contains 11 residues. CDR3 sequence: CSALTDKGYTF. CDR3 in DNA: TGCAGTGCTCTAACCGATAAGGGCTACACCTTC.

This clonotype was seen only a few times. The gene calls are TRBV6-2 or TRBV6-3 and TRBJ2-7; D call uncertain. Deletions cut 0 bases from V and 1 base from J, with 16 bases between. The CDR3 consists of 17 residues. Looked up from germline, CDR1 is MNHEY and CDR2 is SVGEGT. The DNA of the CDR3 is TGTGCCAGCAGTTACTCGAAGTATAACCAGGCTTCCTACGAGCAGTACTTC. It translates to CASSYSKYNQASYEQYF.

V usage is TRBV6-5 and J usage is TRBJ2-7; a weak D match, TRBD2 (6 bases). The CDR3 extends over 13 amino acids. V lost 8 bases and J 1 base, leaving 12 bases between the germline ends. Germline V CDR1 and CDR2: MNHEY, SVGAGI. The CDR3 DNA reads TGTGCCAGCGGGGGGTTGGTTTCCTACGAGCAGTACTTC. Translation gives CASGGLVSYEQYF.

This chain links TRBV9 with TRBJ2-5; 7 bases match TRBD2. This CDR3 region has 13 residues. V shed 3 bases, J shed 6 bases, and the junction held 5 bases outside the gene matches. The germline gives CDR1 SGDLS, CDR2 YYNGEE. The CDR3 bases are TGTGCCAGCAGCGAGACTAGCATGAAGACCCAGTACTTC. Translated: CASSETSMKTQYF.

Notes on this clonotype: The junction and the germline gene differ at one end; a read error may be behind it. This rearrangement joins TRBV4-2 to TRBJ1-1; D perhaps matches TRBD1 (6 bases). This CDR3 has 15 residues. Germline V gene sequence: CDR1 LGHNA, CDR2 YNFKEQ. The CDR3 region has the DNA TGTGCCGGCAGCCAAAGGGGGACGGTGAACACTGAAGCTTTCTTT. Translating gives CAGSQRGTVNTEAFF.

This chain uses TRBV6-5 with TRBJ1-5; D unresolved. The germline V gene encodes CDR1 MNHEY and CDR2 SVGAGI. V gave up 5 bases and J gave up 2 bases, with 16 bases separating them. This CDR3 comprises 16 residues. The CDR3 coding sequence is TGTGCCAGCAGTCAATCCGGGAGTCTTGGCAATCAGCCCCAGCATTTT. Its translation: CASSQSGSLGNQPQHF.

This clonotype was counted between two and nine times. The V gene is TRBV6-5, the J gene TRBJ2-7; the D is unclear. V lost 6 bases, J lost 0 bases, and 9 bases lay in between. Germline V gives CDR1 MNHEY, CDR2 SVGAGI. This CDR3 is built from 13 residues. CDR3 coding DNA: TGTGCCAGCAGCGGCAGGCGCTCCTACGAGCAGTACTTC. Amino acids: CASSGRRSYEQYF.

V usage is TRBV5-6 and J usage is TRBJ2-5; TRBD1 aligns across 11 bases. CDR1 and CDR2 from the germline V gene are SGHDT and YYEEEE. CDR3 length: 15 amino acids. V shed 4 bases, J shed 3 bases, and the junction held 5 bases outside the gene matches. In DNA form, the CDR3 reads TGTGCCAGCAGCCACCGGACAGGGGGCGAAGAGACCCAGTACTTC. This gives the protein CASSHRTGGEETQYF.

The CDR3 nucleotides read TGTACTAGCGCATCCTACAATGAGCAGTTCTTC. Its translation is CTSASYNEQFF. The rearrangement links TRBV12-3 or TRBV12-4 to TRBJ2-1, with TRBD2 matching over 7 bases. This CDR3 is built from 11 residues.

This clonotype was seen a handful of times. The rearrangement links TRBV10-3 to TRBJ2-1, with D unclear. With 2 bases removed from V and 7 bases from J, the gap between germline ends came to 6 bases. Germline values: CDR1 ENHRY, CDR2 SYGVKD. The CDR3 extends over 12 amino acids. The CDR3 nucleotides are TGTGCCATCAGTGAGGGCCTTAATGAGCAGTTCTTC. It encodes CAISEGLNEQFF.

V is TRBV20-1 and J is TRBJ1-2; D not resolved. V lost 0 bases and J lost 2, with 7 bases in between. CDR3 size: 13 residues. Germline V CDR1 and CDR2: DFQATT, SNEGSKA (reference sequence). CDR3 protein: CSAREGRNYGYTF. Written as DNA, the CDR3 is TGCAGTGCTAGAGAAGGGCGGAACTATGGCTACACCTTC.

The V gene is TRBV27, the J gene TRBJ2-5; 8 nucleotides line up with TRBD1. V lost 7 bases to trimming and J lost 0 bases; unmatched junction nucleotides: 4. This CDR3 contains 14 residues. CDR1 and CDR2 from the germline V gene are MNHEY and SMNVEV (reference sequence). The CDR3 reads CASKYRGYQETQYF. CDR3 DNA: TGTGCCAGCAAGTACAGGGGGTACCAAGAGACCCAGTACTTC.

The CDR3 nucleotides read TGTGCCAGCAGCTTTTCCGGGACAACTAGGGGCTATGGCTACACCTTC. Translation gives CASSFSGTTRGYGYTF. The chain uses TRBV11-2 and TRBJ1-2, with D possibly matching TRBD1 (6 bases). Trimming removed 3 bases from V and 4 bases from J, with 18 bases in between. The CDR3 covers 16 residues. Germline CDR1 and CDR2: SGHAT and FQNNGV.

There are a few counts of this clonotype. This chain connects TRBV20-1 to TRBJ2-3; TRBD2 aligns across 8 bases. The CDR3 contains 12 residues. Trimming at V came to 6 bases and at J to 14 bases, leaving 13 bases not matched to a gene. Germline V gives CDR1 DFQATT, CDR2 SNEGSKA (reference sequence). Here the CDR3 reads CSAFNRAGGSYF. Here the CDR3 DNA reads TGCAGTGCCTTTAACCGGGCGGGGGGATCGTATTTT.

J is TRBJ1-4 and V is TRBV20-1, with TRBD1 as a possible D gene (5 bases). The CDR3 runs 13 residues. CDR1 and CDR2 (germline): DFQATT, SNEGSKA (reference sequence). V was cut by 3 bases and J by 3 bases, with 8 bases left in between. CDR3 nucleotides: TGCAGTGCTAGTGGGGACTCTAATGAAAAACTGTTTTTT. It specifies CSASGDSNEKLFF.

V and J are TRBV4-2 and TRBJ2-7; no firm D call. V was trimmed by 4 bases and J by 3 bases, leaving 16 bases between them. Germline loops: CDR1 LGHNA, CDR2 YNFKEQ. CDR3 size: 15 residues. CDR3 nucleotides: TGTGCCAGCAGCCCGATTGGCCTAAATGACTACGAGCAGTACTTC. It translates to CASSPIGLNDYEQYF.

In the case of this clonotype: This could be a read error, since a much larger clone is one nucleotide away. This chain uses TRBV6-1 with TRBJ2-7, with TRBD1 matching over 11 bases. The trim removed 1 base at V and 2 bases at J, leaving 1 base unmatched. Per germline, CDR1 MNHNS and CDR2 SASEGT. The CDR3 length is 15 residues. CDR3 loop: CASSEGTGGAYEQYF. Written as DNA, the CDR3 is TGTGCCAGCAGTGAAGGGACAGGGGGCGCCTACGAGCAGTACTTC.

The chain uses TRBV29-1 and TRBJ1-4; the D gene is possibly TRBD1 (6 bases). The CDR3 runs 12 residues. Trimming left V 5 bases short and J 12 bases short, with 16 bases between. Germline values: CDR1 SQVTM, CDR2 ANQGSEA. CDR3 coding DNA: TGCAGCGTTTACGACAGGTTCGGGGAACTGTTTTTT. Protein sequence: CSVYDRFGELFF.